The entry below describes one T cell receptor (beta chain). This specimen belongs to a study of T cells in Graves' hyperthyroidism and ophthalmopathy. Looked up from germline, CDR1 is ENHRY and CDR2 is SYGVKD. The trim removed 3 bases at V and 7 bases at J, leaving 7 bases unmatched. This CDR3 region has 14 residues. There were TCR beta CDR3 regions amplified from RNA transcripts. Primed by the HTBI set, a first-round RT-PCR was run on the TCR CDR3. TCRdb redid the calling of the multiplex PCR reads with MiXCR, one entry per CDR3 protein. The sample contains about 770,000 distinct CDR3 sequences, about 17% of which appear only once.

Material for sequencing was blood. This sequence was found in a woman aged 45-65 years with Graves' hyperthyroidism that later progressed to Graves' ophthalmopathy. The V and J genes are TRBV10-3 and TRBJ2-7; 9 bases line up with TRBD1. For the CDR3, the DNA is TGTGCCATCAGTGAATCACAGGGGGCTGGGGAGCAGTACTTC. Translating it yields CAISESQGAGEQYF.